These T cell receptor beta chains were read from a single sample in a study of CD8+CD57+ T cells in acquired aplastic anemia. TCRdb passed the reads through MiXCR, listing each CDR3 protein once. The data contain 200,000 or so distinct CDR3 sequences, 64% of them singletons. Source material: sorted CD4+, CD8+, or CD8+CD57+ T cells (not recorded which) from PBMCs. The receptors come from a human donor with severe aplastic anemia or a healthy control (not recorded which). Each CDR3 is given with its conserved first and last residue. Each record gives: D gene, clone size, J gene, V gene, CDR3 protein, CDR3 DNA. A D gene is named only where the DNA matches it firmly. Not all rows give a size; the values are once, few, many and, for expanded clones, a class.

D gene: NA; clone size: NA; J gene: TRBJ2-7; V gene: TRBV20-1; CDR3 protein: CSARILYEQYF; CDR3 DNA: TGCAGTGCTAGAATTCTTTACGAGCAGTACTTC
D gene: TRBD1; clone size: many; J gene: TRBJ1-2; V gene: TRBV4-3; CDR3 protein: CASSQGWGQGNYGYTF; CDR3 DNA: TGCGCCAGCAGCCAAGGGTGGGGACAGGGGAACTATGGCTACACCTTC
D gene: NA; clone size: many; J gene: TRBJ2-1; V gene: TRBV7-7; CDR3 protein: CASSLAQSSYNEQFF; CDR3 DNA: TGTGCTAGCAGCTTAGCACAGAGCTCCTACAATGAGCAGTTCTTC
D gene: NA; clone size: NA; J gene: TRBJ2-7; V gene: TRBV19; CDR3 protein: CASSISLSSYEQYF; CDR3 DNA: TGTGCCAGTAGTATTAGTTTAAGCTCCTACGAGCAGTACTTC
D gene: NA; clone size: NA; J gene: TRBJ2-7; V gene: TRBV7-3; CDR3 protein: CASTGSVGTQNEQYF; CDR3 DNA: TGTGCCAGCACCGGGAGTGTCGGGACGCAGAACGAGCAGTACTTC
D gene: NA; clone size: few; J gene: TRBJ1-5; V gene: TRBV24-1; CDR3 protein: CATSGLGSNQPQHF; CDR3 DNA: TGTGCCACCAGTGGATTGGGGAGCAATCAGCCCCAGCATTTT
D gene: NA; clone size: once; J gene: TRBJ2-3; V gene: TRBV7-3; CDR3 protein: CASSIGRSTDTQYF; CDR3 DNA: TGTGCCAGCAGCATAGGGCGCAGCACAGATACGCAGTATTTT
D gene: TRBD1; clone size: NA; J gene: TRBJ1-6; V gene: TRBV10-3; CDR3 protein: CAISGDRAFALHF; CDR3 DNA: TGTGCCATCAGCGGGGACAGGGCCTTCGCCCTCCACTTT
D gene: TRBD1; clone size: few; J gene: TRBJ2-2; V gene: TRBV4-3; CDR3 protein: CASSQENRGLTLTGELFF; CDR3 DNA: TGCGCCAGCAGCCAAGAAAACAGGGGGCTCACGCTCACCGGGGAGCTGTTTTTT
D gene: NA; clone size: NA; J gene: TRBJ2-7; V gene: TRBV7-2; CDR3 protein: CASSLARRGAYEQYF; CDR3 DNA: TGTGCCAGCAGCTTAGCGCGACGCGGGGCCTACGAGCAGTACTTC
D gene: NA; clone size: NA; J gene: TRBJ2-3; V gene: TRBV12-3/TRBV12-4; CDR3 protein: CASSPRLSASTDTQYF; CDR3 DNA: TGTGCCAGCAGTCCCCGTTTGAGTGCTAGCACAGATACGCAGTATTTT
D gene: NA; clone size: NA; J gene: TRBJ1-1; V gene: TRBV19; CDR3 protein: CASSIKFNTEAFF; CDR3 DNA: TGTGCCAGTAGTATTAAGTTTAACACTGAAGCTTTCTTT
D gene: NA; clone size: NA; J gene: TRBJ1-3; V gene: TRBV7-6; CDR3 protein: CASSLFDSNSGNTIYF; CDR3 DNA: TGTGCCAGCAGCTTATTCGACAGCAACTCTGGAAACACCATATATTTT
D gene: NA; clone size: NA; J gene: TRBJ2-5; V gene: TRBV12-3/TRBV12-4; CDR3 protein: CASNPSGGGETQYF; CDR3 DNA: TGTGCCAGCAACCCTAGCGGAGGGGGGGAGACCCAGTACTTC
D gene: NA; clone size: NA; J gene: TRBJ2-7; V gene: TRBV29-1; CDR3 protein: CSIRDYEQYF; CDR3 DNA: TGCAGCATTAGGGACTACGAGCAGTACTTC
D gene: TRBD2; clone size: few; J gene: TRBJ2-7; V gene: TRBV19; CDR3 protein: CASSIEGTSGTEQYF; CDR3 DNA: TGTGCCAGTAGTATAGAGGGGACTAGCGGGACGGAGCAGTACTTC
D gene: NA; clone size: NA; J gene: TRBJ2-1; V gene: TRBV24-1; CDR3 protein: CATEPGPYNEQFF; CDR3 DNA: TGTGCCACCGAACCCGGACCCTACAATGAGCAGTTCTTC
D gene: TRBD1; clone size: NA; J gene: TRBJ1-2; V gene: TRBV9; CDR3 protein: CASSVGQGGYTF; CDR3 DNA: TGTGCCAGCAGCGTAGGACAGGGTGGCTACACCTTC
D gene: TRBD2; clone size: NA; J gene: TRBJ2-5; V gene: TRBV7-7; CDR3 protein: CASSQAGGTGETQYF; CDR3 DNA: TGTGCTAGCAGCCAAGCGGGAGGGACCGGGGAGACCCAGTACTTC
D gene: NA; clone size: few; J gene: TRBJ2-7; V gene: TRBV7-9; CDR3 protein: CASSPLSAGIYEQYF; CDR3 DNA: TGTGCCAGCAGCCCACTTTCCGCGGGAATCTACGAGCAGTACTTC
D gene: NA; clone size: NA; J gene: TRBJ2-7; V gene: TRBV25-1; CDR3 protein: CASRNRDEQYF; CDR3 DNA: TGTGCCAGCAGAAACAGGGACGAGCAGTACTTC
D gene: NA; clone size: once; J gene: TRBJ1-5; V gene: TRBV19; CDR3 protein: CASSPSPGGFGQPQHF; CDR3 DNA: TGTGCCAGTAGTCCTTCGCCCGGGGGGTTTGGTCAGCCCCAGCATTTT
D gene: TRBD2; clone size: NA; J gene: TRBJ2-1; V gene: TRBV12-3/TRBV12-4; CDR3 protein: CASSFFVSGSQGQFF; CDR3 DNA: TGTGCCAGCAGTTTCTTCGTCAGCGGGAGTCAGGGGCAGTTCTTC
D gene: TRBD2; clone size: NA; J gene: TRBJ2-5; V gene: TRBV20-1; CDR3 protein: CSAGTSGMETQYF; CDR3 DNA: TGCAGTGCTGGGACTAGCGGGATGGAGACCCAGTACTTC
D gene: TRBD2; clone size: NA; J gene: TRBJ2-3; V gene: TRBV10-3; CDR3 protein: CAISESTSSGSGSSTDTQYF; CDR3 DNA: TGTGCCATCAGTGAGTCAACCTCTAGCGGGAGCGGGTCTAGCACAGATACGCAGTATTTT
D gene: NA; clone size: NA; J gene: TRBJ2-2; V gene: TRBV9; CDR3 protein: CASSVVGNTGELFF; CDR3 DNA: TGTGCCAGCAGCGTAGTGGGTAACACCGGGGAGCTGTTTTTT